A single sample gave rise to the 23 T cell receptor beta chains below, sequenced in a study of regulatory T cells in long-lasting Graves disease. Building the TCR beta libraries relied on iRepertoire HTBI primers, and CDR3 regions underwent Arm-PCR. TCRdb reanalysed the multiplex PCR reads using MiXCR and keeps one entry per CDR3 protein. The sample comprises about 400,000 distinct CDR3 sequences, about 14% of which are singletons, and 22% rests with the top ten. Time point here: newly diagnosed GD, antithyroid drugs for less than 3 months. RNA extracted from PBMCs served as the sequencing template. The specimen comprised peripheral blood mononuclear cells (PBMCs), sampled at new diagnosis, from a patient treated with antithyroid drugs. These receptor sequences come from a female donor with Graves disease.

This chain joins TRBV19 and TRBJ2-5; D gene ambiguous. This CDR3 spans 13 amino acids. Germline CDR1 and CDR2: LNHDA and SQIVND (reference sequence). Trimming cost V 2 bases and J 5 bases, with 9 bases left between them. Written as DNA, the CDR3 is TGTGCCAGTAGTATAATTGGTCGCGAGACCCAGTACTTC. It is translated as CASSIIGRETQYF. Supplemented by reference TRBV19 and TRBJ2-5, the full variable domain reads DGGITQSPKYLFRKEGQNVTLSCEQNLNHDAMYWYRQDPGQGLRLIYYSQIVNDFQKGDIAEGYSVSREKKESFPLTVTSAQKNPTAFYLCASSIIGRETQYFGPGTRLLVL.

In this sample, this clonotype turned up many times. The genes are TRBV7-2 and TRBJ2-7; 7 nucleotides agree with TRBD2. Germline CDR1 and CDR2: SGHTA and FQGNSA. The CDR3 loop spans 14 amino acids. Unmatched junction bases numbered 6, after V lost 5 bases and J lost 2 bases. In DNA form, the CDR3 reads TGTGCCAGCAGCCAAGCTAGCGGACCCTACGAGCAGTACTTC. It encodes CASSQASGPYEQYF.

This clonotype has a count of ten or more. The CDR3 here is CASSGLANTEAFF. CDR3 sequence (DNA): TGTGCCAGCAGTGGTCTAGCGAACACTGAAGCTTTCTTT. This sequence joins TRBV6-1 and TRBJ1-1; D ambiguous. Germline V gives CDR1 MNHNS, CDR2 SASEGT. The CDR3 is made up of 13 amino acids. Trimming took 4 bases from V and 1 from J, leaving 7 bases between them.

This clonotype has at least ten counts. The chain links TRBV2 to TRBJ1-6; D is unclear. Germline-derived CDR1 and CDR2 are SNHLY and FYNNEI. Trimming removed 1 base from V and 14 bases from J, with 9 bases in between. CDR3 length: 12 residues. CDR3 loop: CASSEDPFALHF. The DNA for the CDR3 is TGTGCCAGCAGTGAAGACCCATTTGCCCTCCACTTT.

In this sample, this clonotype turned up a few times. The rearrangement joins TRBV6-2 or TRBV6-3 to TRBJ2-5, with TRBD1 identical over 11 bases. The CDR3 contains 18 residues. Germline V lookup: CDR1 MNHEY, CDR2 SVGEGT. J lost 2 bases, V lost 5 bases, and 13 bases had no gene match. This CDR3 is CASSRGQGVLGSQETQYF. The CDR3, as DNA: TGTGCCAGCAGTCGGGGACAGGGGGTTCTTGGGTCTCAAGAGACCCAGTACTTC.

The sample holds many counts of this clonotype. The chain is built from TRBV5-1 and TRBJ2-2, with D possibly matching TRBD2 (6 bases). V was shortened by 0 bases and J by 0 bases, with 9 bases between the two germline ends. This CDR3 region has 16 residues. Germline V gene sequence: CDR1 SGHRS, CDR2 YFSETQ. The CDR3 protein is CASSLVWEANTGELFF. The DNA of the CDR3 is TGCGCCAGCAGCTTGGTGTGGGAGGCGAACACCGGGGAGCTGTTTTTT.

Many counts were recorded for this clonotype. V usage is TRBV6-1 and J usage is TRBJ2-1; 8 bases align to TRBD2. CDR3 size: 14 residues. V was clipped by 10 bases and J by 8 bases; unmatched bases: 13. The germline V gene encodes CDR1 MNHNS and CDR2 SASEGT. CDR3 coding DNA: TGTGCCATTTCCCCCGGGGGGGAAGTCGATGAGCAGTTCTTC. As protein: CAISPGGEVDEQFF.

This clonotype has ten or more counts. This chain joins TRBV4-1 and TRBJ2-2; D ambiguous. The germline V gene has CDR1 MGHRA and CDR2 YSYEKL. The V gene lost 4 bases and the J gene lost 0 bases, with 12 bases spanning the gap. The length of the CDR3 is 16 residues. CDR3 DNA sequence: TGCGCCAGCAGCCCCCCGGACGTGACGAACACCGGGGAGCTGTTTTTT. Residues: CASSPPDVTNTGELFF.

This clonotype was recorded at least ten times. The chain has TRBV27 and TRBJ1-2; a weak D match, TRBD1 (6 bases). CDR1 is MNHEY and CDR2 is SMNVEV in the germline V gene (reference sequence). The CDR3 spans 15 residues. Trimming cost V 3 bases and J 4 bases, with 15 bases left between them. The CDR3 region is CASSFLQGMGYGYTF. The CDR3 DNA reads as TGTGCCAGCAGTTTTTTGCAGGGGATGGGCTATGGCTACACCTTC.

The rearrangement links TRBV12-3 or TRBV12-4 to TRBJ2-1; perhaps TRBD1 as D (6 bases). The CDR3 sequence is 12 residues long. Between the trimmed V and J ends, which lost 3 bases and 8 bases, there was a span of 8 bases. The CDR3 spells CASSLGAYEQFF. The CDR3 DNA follows: TGTGCCAGCAGTTTGGGGGCATATGAGCAGTTCTTC.

This clonotype was detected a few times. The V call is TRBV2, the J call TRBJ1-6; D is ambiguous. Germline lookup yields CDR1 SNHLY and CDR2 FYNNEI. V lost 7 bases, J lost 7 bases, and 14 bases lay in between. The CDR3 contains 14 residues. The CDR3 nucleotides are TGTGCCAGCACCACTAGGATTACGAATTCACCCCTCCACTTT. Its translation is CASTTRITNSPLHF. The full variable domain, rest sourced from reference TRBV2 and TRBJ1-6, is EPEVTQTPSHQVTQMGQEVILRCVPISNHLYFYWYRQILGQKVEFLVSFYNNEISEKSEIFDDQFSVERPDGSNFTLKIRSTKLEDSAMYFCASTTRITNSPLHFGNGTRLTVT.

This clonotype was observed at least ten times. This CDR3 fails to terminate in the conserved phenylalanine or tryptophan, so it likely reflects a read error. The DNA is left out, because the CDR3 cannot be placed on it with certainty; the CDR3 is given as TCRdb lists it. The chain's CDR3 is CASSDPQWPGPLL. The chain carries TRBV6-1 and TRBJ1-4. The CDR3 totals 13 residues, both ends included. Germline CDR1 MNHNS, CDR2 SASEGT.

Worth noting for this clonotype: A far larger clone is a single base away, which makes a read error likely. The chain has TRBV2 and TRBJ1-1; D call uncertain. This CDR3 spans 15 amino acids. Germline CDR1 and CDR2: SNHLY and FYNNEI. The germline V and J ends were trimmed by 5 bases and 4 bases, with 17 bases remaining between them. CDR3 in DNA: TGTGCCAGCAGTTTCGTCCGGTTAAAGGGCACTGAAGCTTTCTTT. This sequence encodes CASSFVRLKGTEAFF.

This chain joins TRBV7-9 and TRBJ2-2, with D unresolved. The CDR3 runs to 17 residues. The germline V gene encodes CDR1 SEHNR and CDR2 FQNEAQ (reference sequence). Trimming removed 1 base from V and 1 base from J, with 13 bases in between. CDR3 residues: CASSLDIGIVNTGELFF. The CDR3, as DNA: TGTGCCAGCAGCTTAGATATTGGGATAGTGAACACCGGGGAGCTGTTTTTT.

V is TRBV7-9 and J is TRBJ2-1, with D possibly being TRBD2 (5 bases). In germline, CDR1 is SEHNR, CDR2 FQNEAQ (reference sequence). This CDR3 spans 15 amino acids. With 5 bases removed from V and 3 bases from J, the gap between germline ends came to 14 bases. CDR3 sequence: CASSPAVPSYNEQFF. The CDR3 DNA is TGTGCCAGCAGCCCAGCGGTCCCCAGCTACAATGAGCAGTTCTTC.

In this sample, this clonotype turned up many times. The chain employs TRBV28 and TRBJ1-4; D might be TRBD1 (6 bases). CDR1 is MDHEN, CDR2 SYDVKM, per germline. V gave up 2 bases and J gave up 8 bases, with 15 bases separating them. CDR3 length equals 15 residues. CDR3 residues: CASSLRYRVGEKLFF. CDR3 DNA sequence: TGTGCCAGCAGTTTAAGATACAGGGTAGGAGAAAAACTGTTTTTT.

V and J are TRBV5-6 and TRBJ2-7, with 8 nucleotides matching TRBD1. The CDR3 is made up of 15 amino acids. Germline CDR1 is SGHDT and CDR2 is YYEEEE. After removal of 0 bases from V and 0 bases from J, the junction contained 2 bases not matched to a gene. CDR3 nucleotides: TGTGCCAGCAGCTTGGGACAGGGGATCTCCTACGAGCAGTACTTC. Its protein is CASSLGQGISYEQYF.

This clonotype was found many times. This chain joins TRBV7-2 and TRBJ2-7; 10 bases line up with TRBD2. The trim removed 5 bases at V and 3 bases at J, leaving 7 bases unmatched. Germline V gene data show CDR1 as SGHTA and CDR2 as FQGNSA. The CDR3 has 15 amino acids. Here the CDR3 DNA reads TGTGCCAGCAGCCCTCTAGCGGGAGCAAGCTACGAGCAGTACTTC. Translating it yields CASSPLAGASYEQYF.

This clonotype has ten or more counts. The CDR3 nucleotides are TGTGCCAGCATCCCCGGGATCGGGCAGGGAAGTCGGGAGCAGTACTTC. The encoded protein is CASIPGIGQGSREQYF. The chain has TRBV5-4 and TRBJ2-7, with D perhaps given as TRBD1 or TRBD2 (5 bases each). V was clipped by 6 bases and J by 7 bases, with 26 bases between them. Germline lookup yields CDR1 SGHNT and CDR2 YYREEE (reference sequence). The CDR3 is 16 residues long. The whole variable domain, filled in from reference TRBV5-4 and TRBJ2-7, reads ETGVTQSPTHLIKTRGQQVTLRCSSQSGHNTVSWYQQALGQGPQFIFQYYREEENGRGNFPPRFSGLQFPNYSSELNVNALELDDSALYLCASIPGIGQGSREQYFGPGTRLTVT.

Of note for this clonotype: A read error is the likely source, as a far larger clone sits one nucleotide away. The rearrangement uses TRBV10-3 and TRBJ1-5, with D unclear. The germline V gene has CDR1 ENHRY and CDR2 SYGVKD. The CDR3 spans 15 residues. With 5 bases removed from V and 0 bases from J, the gap between germline ends came to 11 bases. The CDR3 loop reads CAISLIIHSNQPQHF. CDR3 coding DNA: TGTGCCATCAGTCTGATTATACATAGCAATCAGCCCCAGCATTTT.

The rearrangement links TRBV19 to TRBJ1-3, with D perhaps TRBD1 (6 bases). The CDR3 contains 15 residues. V lost 10 bases and J lost 2, with 18 bases in between. The germline V gene has CDR1 LNHDA and CDR2 SQIVND (reference sequence). The CDR3 sequence is CATHQRTAAGNTIYF. The CDR3 DNA follows: TGTGCCACCCACCAGCGGACAGCAGCTGGAAACACCATATATTTT.

V is TRBV5-1 and J is TRBJ1-2, with D possibly matching TRBD1 (6 bases). Germline V CDR1 and CDR2: SGHRS, YFSETQ. Trimming took off 5 bases at V and 5 bases at J, with 16 bases between the two ends. The CDR3 covers 14 residues. CDR3 amino acids: CASSEQGGWYGYTF. The CDR3 nucleotides are TGCGCCAGCAGTGAACAGGGAGGTTGGTATGGCTACACCTTC. Variable domain in full (rest from reference TRBV5-1 and TRBJ1-2): KAGVTQTPRYLIKTRGQQVTLSCSPISGHRSVSWYQQTPGQGLQFLFEYFSETQRNKGNFPGRFSGRQFSNSRSEMNVSTLELGDSALYLCASSEQGGWYGYTFGSGTRLTVV.

This clonotype was seen a few times. The CDR3 sequence: CSVEDGLRDEQYF. CDR3 DNA sequence: TGCAGCGTTGAAGACGGGTTGAGGGACGAGCAGTACTTC. This chain joins TRBV29-1 and TRBJ2-7; a possible D gene is TRBD2 (5 bases). V dropped 0 bases and J dropped 5 bases, with 11 bases sitting between them. This CDR3 has 13 residues. Germline V lookup: CDR1 SQVTM, CDR2 ANQGSEA.